This passage covers 32 T cell receptor beta chains from one sample sequenced in a study of blood T cell repertoires in COVID-19. Assay: immunoSEQ multiplex PCR; the TCRdb copy retains only in-frame clones and omits some. The sample has some 200,000 clones; just under 85% are singletons. The material sequenced was PBMCs or T cells enriched from blood (not recorded which). The receptor source for this set is a woman between 35 and 50 years old with acute COVID-19.

This chain connects TRBV11-2 to TRBJ2-3, with D possibly TRBD1 on 7 matching bases. Looked up from germline, CDR1 is SGHAT and CDR2 is FQNNGV. This CDR3 is 15 amino acids long. The germline V and J ends were trimmed by 1 base and 7 bases, with 15 bases remaining between them. The CDR3 DNA is TGTGCCAGCAGCTTAGGGGCAGGGGGGCATCATACGCAGTATTTT. It yields the protein CASSLGAGGHHTQYF.

The rearrangement joins TRBV6-2 or TRBV6-3 to TRBJ2-3; possibly TRBD1 for D (6 bases). The CDR3 runs to 17 residues. From germline, CDR1 is MNHEY and CDR2 SVGEGT. The V end was cut by 3 bases, the J end by 3 bases, with 19 bases between. The CDR3 region has the DNA TGTGCCAGCAGTTATCCGGGGACAAGCGAAATGACAGATACGCAGTATTTT. Protein product: CASSYPGTSEMTDTQYF.

The chain has TRBV16 and TRBJ2-1; 8 bases are shared with TRBD2. The CDR3 loop spans 15 amino acids. V gave up 0 bases and J gave up 8 bases; unmatched junction bases: 6. The V gene's germline CDR1 is KGHSY and CDR2 FQNENV. The CDR3 protein is CASSQSPGGLDEQFF. CDR3 nucleotide sequence: TGTGCCAGCAGCCAATCCCCGGGAGGGCTAGATGAGCAGTTCTTC.

V usage is TRBV21-1 and J usage is TRBJ2-3; the table's D call TRBD1 went unverified against the DNA. TRBV21-1 has pseudogene status. CDR3 length: 13 residues. The CDR3 sequence is CASGTGGSDTQYF. CDR3 in DNA: TGTGCCAGCGGGACAGGGGGATCAGATACGCAGTATTTT.

This clone was observed a single time. The chain couples TRBV4-2 to TRBJ1-6; D might be TRBD1 (6 bases). The germline CDR1 and CDR2 sequences are LGHNA and YNFKEQ. CDR3 length: 15 residues. Trimming took off 4 bases at V and 7 bases at J, with 14 bases between the two ends. The CDR3 bases are TGTGCCAGCAGCCTAGGGGCAGGGGTAAATTCACCCCTCCACTTT. This translates into CASSLGAGVNSPLHF.

The chain has TRBV28 and TRBJ1-1; 9 bases are a match to TRBD1. J gave up 10 bases and V 3 bases, and 3 bases lay outside the gene matches. Looked up from germline, CDR1 is MDHEN and CDR2 is SYDVKM. The CDR3 has 12 amino acids. The CDR3 DNA follows: TGTGCCAGCAGTTTGGAACAGGGGGCAGCTTTCTTT. Residues: CASSLEQGAAFF.

V is TRBV7-2 and J is TRBJ1-2; 7 bases are a match to TRBD1. The CDR3 covers 15 residues. Germline-derived CDR1 and CDR2 are SGHTA and FQGNSA. After removal of 5 bases from V and 0 bases from J, the junction contained 6 bases not matched to a gene. DNA for the CDR3: TGTGCCAGCAGCCCTGGGACAGATGCTAACTATGGCTACACCTTC. Protein sequence: CASSPGTDANYGYTF.

A few counts support this clone. This chain joins TRBV14 and TRBJ2-1; 9 bases agree with TRBD2. Looked up from germline, CDR1 is SGHDN and CDR2 is FVKESK. The CDR3 spans 15 residues. V was clipped by 5 bases and J by 1 base; unmatched bases: 3. Written as DNA, the CDR3 is TGTGCCAGCAGCATGCTAGCGGGATCCTACAATGAGCAGTTCTTC. This codes for CASSMLAGSYNEQFF.

This clone was counted between two and nine times. The chain carries TRBV28 and TRBJ2-2; 8 bases line up with TRBD1. Germline-derived CDR1 and CDR2 are MDHEN and SYDVKM. The CDR3 is 16 residues long. J was trimmed by 1 base and V by 7 bases; bases with no gene match: 8. Written as DNA, the CDR3 is TGTGCCAGCAAAAACGCTGGGACAGGGAACACCGGGGAGCTGTTTTTT. This encodes CASKNAGTGNTGELFF.

The genes are TRBV9 and TRBJ2-1, with TRBD1 matching 8 bases. Germline V gene sequence: CDR1 SGDLS, CDR2 YYNGEE. The CDR3 is 14 amino acids. V was pared by 3 bases and J by 6 bases, with 5 bases of the junction left unmatched. CDR3 DNA sequence: TGTGCCAGCAGCGCGCAGGGGGCCTCCAATGAGCAGTTCTTC. Its translation is CASSAQGASNEQFF.

Here the CDR3 DNA reads TGTGCCAGCAGCCGATCAGGGGCCTCGTACAATGAGCAGTTCTTC. Amino acid sequence: CASSRSGASYNEQFF. This rearrangement joins TRBV6-5 to TRBJ2-1, with a weak D call TRBD1 (6 bases). This CDR3 region has 15 residues. Germline V gene lookup returns CDR1 MNHEY and CDR2 SVGAGI. V was trimmed by 6 bases and J by 4 bases, leaving 16 bases between them.

The J gene is TRBJ2-5, the V gene TRBV9; 7 bases match TRBD2. Unmatched junction bases numbered 3, after V lost 0 bases and J lost 7 bases. The CDR3 totals 13 residues. Germline-derived CDR1 and CDR2 are SGDLS and YYNGEE. CDR3 residues: CASSVVSGATQYF. The CDR3 bases are TGTGCCAGCAGCGTAGTAAGCGGGGCGACCCAGTACTTC.

V gene TRBV29-1 combines with J gene TRBJ2-3; D possibly corresponds to TRBD1 (6 bases). The CDR3 loop spans 12 amino acids. In germline, CDR1 is SQVTM, CDR2 ANQGSEA. Trimming cost V 5 bases and J 4 bases, with 10 bases left between them. CDR3 amino acids: CSVSRGADTQYF. As DNA, the CDR3 is TGCAGCGTTTCCAGGGGCGCAGATACGCAGTATTTT.

The genes are TRBV4-3 and TRBJ2-3; TRBD2 aligns across 12 bases. CDR3 length: 17 residues. Germline V gene lookup returns CDR1 LGHNA and CDR2 YSLEER. Trimming removed 0 bases from V and 8 bases from J; junction bases left unmatched: 9. DNA for the CDR3: TGCGCCAGCAGCCAAGATGGGCTAGCGGGGGGGCCCCTTACGCAGTATTTT. Its protein is CASSQDGLAGGPLTQYF.

The V call is TRBV28, the J call TRBJ1-2; possibly TRBD1 for D (5 bases). The V and J ends lost 4 bases and 4 bases respectively, with 13 bases between them. CDR1 MDHEN and CDR2 SYDVKM come from the germline V gene. The CDR3 has 14 residues. The CDR3 is CASSWGGTVYGYTF. The DNA of the CDR3 is TGTGCCAGCAGTTGGGGCGGAACCGTCTATGGCTACACCTTC.

V usage is TRBV7-2 and J usage is TRBJ1-2; D uncertain. Per the germline V gene, CDR1 is SGHTA and CDR2 is FQGNSA. This CDR3 contains 15 residues. Trimming pared 1 base from V and 3 bases from J, leaving 12 bases between. The CDR3 DNA follows: TGTGCCAGCAGCTTAGATGGACTCGGGGACTATGGCTACACCTTC. Its translation is CASSLDGLGDYGYTF.

This clone was observed a handful of times. The chain recombines TRBV5-8 with TRBJ1-4; D is unclear. The CDR3 spans 15 residues. Per the germline V gene, CDR1 is SGHTS and CDR2 is YDEGEE. Trimming pared 0 bases from V and 0 bases from J, leaving 6 bases between. The CDR3 reads CASSLDSPTNEKLFF. DNA for the CDR3: TGTGCCAGCAGCTTGGACAGTCCAACTAATGAAAAACTGTTTTTT.

This clone appeared a single time. The chain couples TRBV7-3 to TRBJ2-1; 9 bases are a match to TRBD2. Losses at the gene ends were 6 bases for V and 4 bases for J; bases not matched to a gene: 4. Germline values: CDR1 SGHTA, CDR2 FQGTGA. The length of the CDR3 is 14 residues. CDR3 bases: TGTGCCAGCAGTCCTAGCGGGGAATACAATGAGCAGTTCTTC. Translated: CASSPSGEYNEQFF. Full variable domain (rest looked up from reference TRBV7-3 and TRBJ2-1): GAGVSQTPSNKVTEKGKYVELRCDPISGHTALYWYRQSLGQGPEFLIYFQGTGAADDSGLPNDRFFAVRPEGSVSTLKIQRTERGDSAVYLCASSPSGEYNEQFFGPGTRLTVL.

The gene calls are TRBV7-2 and TRBJ2-3, with 8 bases lining up with TRBD1. The germline V gene has CDR1 SGHTA and CDR2 FQGNSA. V was pared by 5 bases and J by 0 bases, with 4 bases of the junction left unmatched. The CDR3 consists of 15 residues. CDR3 loop: CASSNRGFSTDTQYF. The CDR3 bases are TGTGCCAGCAGCAACAGGGGGTTTAGCACAGATACGCAGTATTTT.

The chain employs TRBV5-1 and TRBJ2-1; 11 bases fit TRBD1. V shed 4 bases, J shed 10 bases, and the junction held 16 bases outside the gene matches. CDR3 size: 17 residues. Germline lookup yields CDR1 SGHRS and CDR2 YFSETQ. In DNA, the CDR3 is TGCGCCAGCAGCATAAATCCGGGACAGGGGGGTCTACGGGAGCAGTTCTTC. Translated: CASSINPGQGGLREQFF.

The rearrangement links TRBV9 to TRBJ2-2; 10 positions match TRBD2. This CDR3 spans 16 amino acids. Germline assignment: CDR1 SGDLS and CDR2 YYNGEE. With V trimmed by 2 bases and J by 3 bases, 4 bases remained unmatched. The CDR3 is CASSVGLAVDTGELFF. Here the CDR3 DNA reads TGTGCCAGCAGCGTTGGACTAGCGGTTGACACCGGGGAGCTGTTTTTT.

The chain combines TRBV5-6 with TRBJ1-1; TRBD1 aligns across 8 bases. Germline loops: CDR1 SGHDT, CDR2 YYEEEE. The CDR3 spans 13 residues. Unmatched junction bases numbered 3, after V lost 8 bases and J lost 0 bases. Written as DNA, the CDR3 is TGTGCCAGTGGGGACAGGCTGAACACTGAAGCTTTCTTT. It specifies CASGDRLNTEAFF.

The genes are TRBV7-9 and TRBJ1-3; 7 bases agree with TRBD1. Unmatched junction bases numbered 10, after V lost 5 bases and J lost 0 bases. Per germline, CDR1 SEHNR and CDR2 FQNEAQ (reference sequence). This CDR3 region has 17 residues. The CDR3 coding sequence is TGTGCCAGCAGCCGACAGGGCCTGATAGACTCTGGAAACACCATATATTTT. This encodes CASSRQGLIDSGNTIYF.

The chain is built from TRBV18 and TRBJ1-2, with D maybe TRBD1 (6 bases). The CDR3 contains 15 residues. The V end was cut by 2 bases, the J end by 4 bases, with 14 bases between. CDR1 and CDR2 from the germline V gene are KGHSH and LQKENI. The CDR3 sequence is CASSPVSDRSYGYTF. The CDR3 nucleotides read TGTGCCAGCTCACCAGTCTCGGACAGATCCTATGGCTACACCTTC.

CDR3 nucleotide sequence: TGTGCCAGCAGCTTATTCAACGGGGGCACCGGGGAGCTGTTTTTT. It yields the protein CASSLFNGGTGELFF. The chain recombines TRBV7-2 with TRBJ2-2; the D gene is possibly TRBD2 (6 bases). The CDR3 has 15 amino acids. Deletions cut 2 bases from V and 4 bases from J, with 11 bases between. Per germline, CDR1 SGHTA and CDR2 FQGNSA.

The chain has TRBV4-1 and TRBJ2-1, with 10 bases fitting TRBD2. Unmatched junction bases numbered 17, after V lost 5 bases and J lost 4 bases. This CDR3 spans 19 amino acids. The germline CDR1 and CDR2 sequences are MGHRA and YSYEKL. The CDR3 protein is CASSTFPGLASLNYNEQFF. In DNA, the CDR3 is TGCGCCAGCAGCACATTCCCGGGACTAGCGAGCCTTAATTACAATGAGCAGTTCTTC.

The chain employs TRBV5-1 and TRBJ2-7; 10 bases align to TRBD1. The CDR3 is 13 amino acids. In germline, CDR1 is SGHRS, CDR2 YFSETQ. After removal of 4 bases from V and 6 bases from J, the junction contained 4 bases not matched to a gene. The CDR3 DNA reads as TGCGCCAGCAGCCGGGACAGGGGAGGCGAGCAGTACTTC. Amino acids: CASSRDRGGEQYF.

The chain joins TRBV5-1 to TRBJ1-3, with TRBD1 matching 9 bases. The CDR3 is 18 amino acids. Germline CDR1 and CDR2: SGHRS and YFSETQ. The J segment lost 0 bases and the V segment lost 0 bases, leaving 7 bases of the junction unmatched. The CDR3 spells CASSLEGTGSSSGNTIYF. CDR3 in DNA: TGCGCCAGCAGCTTGGAAGGGACAGGGTCGAGCTCTGGAAACACCATATATTTT.

The chain uses TRBV7-8 and TRBJ1-1, with D unresolved. Looked up from germline, CDR1 is SGHVS and CDR2 is FQNEAQ. The V end was cut by 2 bases, the J end by 8 bases, with 15 bases between. This CDR3 has 14 amino acids. The CDR3 DNA sequence: TGTGCCAGCAGCTTATACGAGAGGCGCCCAGAAGCTTTCTTT. This sequence encodes CASSLYERRPEAFF.

This clone turned up a few times. The rearrangement joins TRBV10-2 to TRBJ2-1; 10 bases are shared with TRBD2. This CDR3 contains 15 residues. The V and J ends lost 7 bases and 4 bases, in that order; junction bases with no gene match: 7. Germline CDR1 WSHSY, CDR2 SAAADI. For the CDR3, the DNA is TGCGCCAGCACAACAAGCGGGGGGGCTTACAATGAGCAGTTCTTC. It specifies CASTTSGGAYNEQFF.

The V and J genes are TRBV27 and TRBJ2-2, with D unresolved. V dropped 3 bases and J dropped 0 bases, with 11 bases sitting between them. This CDR3 is built from 16 residues. Germline CDR1 reads MNHEY; CDR2 reads SMNVEV (reference sequence). The CDR3 here is CASSFRWPPNTGELFF. CDR3 coding DNA: TGTGCCAGCAGTTTTCGCTGGCCCCCGAACACCGGGGAGCTGTTTTTT.

The J gene is TRBJ2-7, the V gene TRBV7-6; 9 bases match TRBD1. Per the germline V gene, CDR1 is SGHVS and CDR2 is FNYEAQ. Unmatched junction bases numbered 6, after V lost 4 bases and J lost 5 bases. The CDR3 runs 14 residues. CDR3 DNA sequence: TGTGCCAGCAGCTGGGGACAGGGTATCAACGAGCAGTACTTC. Its protein product is CASSWGQGINEQYF.